This T cell receptor beta chain comes out of a study of blood T cells in healthy people across ages. Overall study findings and caveats: Diversity estimates drawn from one million T cells were deemed underestimates.

With a J-beta primer mix and a sample-barcoded 5' primer, a second PCR ran about 7 to 12 cycles. TCRdb analysed the 5' RACE reads with MiXCR anew, one entry per CDR3 protein. The sample lists hundreds of thousands of distinct CDR3 sequences, around 54% seen once, with 35% to 40% in the top ten. The CDR3 is made up of 16 amino acids. In germline, CDR1 is SQVTM, CDR2 ANQGSEA. The germline V and J ends were trimmed by 1 base and 2 bases, with 17 bases remaining between them. This clonotype occurred a few times. What it recognizes is unknown. The chain employs TRBV29-1 and TRBJ2-5; D may match TRBD1 or TRBD2 (5 bases each). The sequenced material came from blood. The source of this sequence is a man aged 60-69 years in good health. The CDR3 DNA reads as TGCAGCGTTGAAGGGGCGAGGGGCAAGAGGCAAGAGACCCAGTACTTC. Residues: CSVEGARGKRQETQYF.